This T cell receptor (beta chain) derives from a study of T cells in Graves' hyperthyroidism and ophthalmopathy. TCR beta CDR3 region amplification was performed from RNA transcripts. First-round RT-PCR targeting the TCR CDR3 was performed with the HTBI primer set. TCRdb re-derived calls from the multiplex PCR reads in MiXCR, one entry per CDR3 protein. The data contain about 620,000 distinct CDR3 sequences, roughly 15% of them singletons. V was clipped by 6 bases and J by 4 bases, with 19 bases between them. The CDR3 spans 16 residues. The diagnostic basis comprised clinical symptoms, serum thyroxine and TRAb, thyroid ultrasound and orbital computed tomography. Fresh peripheral blood, 9.5 to 10 ml of it, supplied the PBMCs.

Sequencing used blood. The TCR originated in a woman aged 25 to 39 with Graves' hyperthyroidism. The chain couples TRBV12-3 or TRBV12-4 to TRBJ1-3; D is ambiguous. The CDR3 sequence: CASSPTGRTKGNTIYF. The CDR3 DNA sequence: TGTGCCAGCAGCCCTACTGGACGGACTAAAGGAAACACCATATATTTT.